Shown below are 17 T cell receptor beta chains from a single sample sequenced in a study of T-cell memory formation after mild COVID-19 (dated by TCRdb to the early 2020s). To prepare the library, 5' RACE was applied. The instrument given in TCRdb is Illumina NovaSeq 6000. TCRdb handled the public reads itself, with Q25 trimming in fastp and clone calling in MiXCR, and kept productive beta chains. Each CDR3 protein appears once, grouped with its most common genes and DNA. The sample contains 300,000 to 400,000 distinct CDR3 sequences, around 13% of them found a single time. The ten top clones hold around 21% of the sample. Sequenced sample: PBMCs or a T cell subset sorted from them (not recorded which). These receptors all stem from a man between 18 and 35 years old who had mild COVID-19 (a few samples of this study predate the infection). The sample titles of this study are shuffled in the database, so cell type and time point are left out; the donor was told from shared clones.

The table lists this clonotype with a few counts. The chain combines TRBV28 with TRBJ1-6; D is undetermined. This CDR3 comprises 13 residues. Trimming took off 8 bases at V and 6 bases at J, with 11 bases between the two ends. The germline gives CDR1 MDHEN, CDR2 SYDVKM. CDR3 in DNA: TGTGCCAGCCTAGAGACCGTTAATTCACCCCTCCACTTT. It specifies CASLETVNSPLHF.

This clonotype has more than one count but fewer than ten. J is TRBJ2-6 and V is TRBV7-6, with 8 nucleotides matching TRBD1. The CDR3 is made up of 15 amino acids. CDR1 and CDR2 (germline): SGHVS, FNYEAQ. J lost 2 bases, V lost 3 bases, and 0 bases had no gene match. The CDR3 nucleotides are TGTGCCAGCAGCTTGGGACAGGCTGGGGCCAACGTCCTGACTTTC. Protein sequence: CASSLGQAGANVLTF.

This clonotype was counted many times. The chain links TRBV10-2 to TRBJ1-4, with D uncertain. The CDR3 is 15 amino acids. Germline loops: CDR1 WSHSY, CDR2 SAAADI. V shed 3 bases and J shed 7 bases, with 15 bases lying between them. CDR3 protein: CASSERAVNPEKLFF. The CDR3 DNA follows: TGCGCCAGCAGTGAAAGAGCGGTAAACCCTGAAAAACTGTTTTTT.

This clonotype has only a few counts. J is TRBJ2-5 and V is TRBV20-1, with TRBD2 matching over 9 bases. The CDR3 covers 15 residues. The germline gives CDR1 DFQATT, CDR2 SNEGSKA (reference sequence). V lost 3 bases to trimming and J lost 0 bases; unmatched junction nucleotides: 5. Written as DNA, the CDR3 is TGCAGTGCTAGGACCTTAGCGGGGGACCAAGAGACCCAGTACTTC. It codes for CSARTLAGDQETQYF.

Details on this clonotype: A junction end diverges from the germline sequence, so it may reflect a read error. The V call is TRBV12-3 or TRBV12-4, the J call TRBJ1-3; D unresolved. The CDR3 has 15 amino acids. CDR3 nucleotides: TGTGCCAGCAGGTCGGACGGAATAATGGGAAACACCAGATATTTT. Its translation: CASRSDGIMGNTRYF.

CDR3 region: CASSLETGNLNTEAFF. The CDR3 region has the DNA TGTGCCAGCAGCTTGGAAACAGGAAACTTGAACACTGAAGCTTTCTTT. V and J are TRBV5-5 and TRBJ1-1; weak D call: TRBD1 (5 bases). Trimming pared 0 bases from V and 0 bases from J, leaving 12 bases between. CDR1 SGHKS and CDR2 YYEKEE come from the germline V gene (reference sequence). This CDR3 is 16 amino acids long.

This clonotype was seen repeatedly, ten times or more. V gene TRBV20-1 combines with J gene TRBJ1-1; D is ambiguous. V gave up 6 bases and J gave up 6 bases, with 11 bases separating them. Germline V CDR1 and CDR2: DFQATT, SNEGSKA (reference sequence). CDR3 length equals 11 residues. CDR3 residues: CSAVENPEAFF. The CDR3 DNA is TGCAGTGCCGTGGAGAATCCTGAAGCTTTCTTT.

This clonotype was seen at least ten times. J is TRBJ2-1 and V is TRBV7-2; D remains ambiguous. V was trimmed by 1 base and J by 9 bases, leaving 10 bases between them. The CDR3 contains 13 residues. The germline CDR1 and CDR2 sequences are SGHTA and FQGNSA. CDR3 bases: TGTGCCAGCAGCTTAGGTAGGTTGGCTGAGCAGTTCTTC. It is translated as CASSLGRLAEQFF.

This clonotype was observed a handful of times. The rearrangement joins TRBV7-9 to TRBJ2-5; weak D call: TRBD1 (6 bases). Germline loops: CDR1 SEHNR, CDR2 FQNEAQ (reference sequence). The CDR3 is 13 residues long. The ends were cut back, 5 bases at V and 4 bases at J, with 11 bases in the middle. CDR3 in DNA: TGTGCCAGCAGCCGTACAGGGTTAGAGACCCAGTACTTC. The encoded protein is CASSRTGLETQYF. Filled out from reference TRBV7-9 and TRBJ2-5, the complete variable domain reads DTGVSQNPRHKITKRGQNVTFRCDPISEHNRLYWYRQTLGQGPEFLTYFQNEAQLEKSRLLSDRFSAERPKGSFSTLEIQRTEQGDSAMYLCASSRTGLETQYFGPGTRLLVL.

Only a few counts were recorded for this clonotype. The chain has TRBV15 and TRBJ1-1; unclear D gene. The germline CDR1 and CDR2 sequences are LNHNV and YYDKDF (reference sequence). This CDR3 contains 13 residues. The V gene lost 6 bases and the J gene lost 6 bases, with 14 bases spanning the gap. As DNA, the CDR3 is TGTGCCACCAGTTTGGCTGACCTCGCTGAAGCTTTCTTT. It is translated as CATSLADLAEAFF.

This clonotype occurred a few times. This rearrangement joins TRBV6-5 to TRBJ2-7, with D tentatively TRBD2 (5 bases). The CDR3 covers 14 residues. V was trimmed by 5 bases and J by 5 bases, leaving 16 bases between them. Germline V gives CDR1 MNHEY, CDR2 SVGAGI. CDR3 sequence reads: CASSKIPGVHEQYF. The DNA for the CDR3 is TGTGCCAGCAGTAAGATCCCCGGGGTCCACGAGCAGTACTTC.

The gene calls are TRBV20-1 and TRBJ2-5; TRBD1 aligns across 9 bases. CDR1 and CDR2 from the germline V gene are DFQATT and SNEGSKA (reference sequence). This CDR3 comprises 14 residues. Unmatched junction bases numbered 2, after V lost 0 bases and J lost 3 bases. CDR3 protein: CSAREGTGKETQYF. For the CDR3, the DNA is TGCAGTGCTAGAGAGGGGACAGGGAAAGAGACCCAGTACTTC.

A few counts support this clonotype. This chain connects TRBV29-1 to TRBJ2-1; 8 bases agree with TRBD2. Per the germline V gene, CDR1 is SQVTM and CDR2 is ANQGSEA. The CDR3 runs 14 residues. The junction had 5 bases not matched to a gene; V was cut back by 3 bases and J by 4 bases. The CDR3 nucleotides are TGCAGCGTTGAGGGGACTAGGGCATACAATGAGCAGTTCTTC. It translates to CSVEGTRAYNEQFF.

This clonotype was seen many times. The chain couples TRBV20-1 to TRBJ2-3; TRBD2 agrees at 13 bases. With 5 bases clipped from V and 2 bases from J, the junction kept 4 bases outside the gene matches. CDR3 length: 15 amino acids. Germline V gene lookup returns CDR1 DFQATT and CDR2 SNEGSKA (reference sequence). The CDR3 DNA reads TGCAGTGCTCAACTAGCGGGGGGGCTCACAGATACGCAGTATTTT. Translated: CSAQLAGGLTDTQYF.

This clonotype was found a few times. The chain joins TRBV3-1 to TRBJ2-7, with D possibly matching TRBD2 (6 bases). The V gene's germline CDR1 is LGHDT and CDR2 YNNKEL (reference sequence). This CDR3 contains 15 residues. Trimming stripped 2 bases from V and 4 bases from J, with 15 bases between. CDR3 sequence (DNA): TGTGCCAGCAGCCAAAGACCGGGAGTCCCTTACGAGCAGTACTTC. It codes for CASSQRPGVPYEQYF.

This clonotype was detected a few times. This chain links TRBV5-1 with TRBJ1-4; the D is unclear. The CDR3 covers 16 residues. The ends were cut back, 0 bases at V and 1 base at J, with 10 bases in the middle. Germline V gene data show CDR1 as SGHRS and CDR2 as YFSETQ. CDR3 sequence (DNA): TGCGCCAGCAGCTTGGACCCGAGAGGAACTAATGAAAAACTGTTTTTT. As protein: CASSLDPRGTNEKLFF.

Only a few counts were recorded for this clonotype. V usage is TRBV7-2 and J usage is TRBJ1-5, with a tentative D call TRBD1 (5 bases). CDR3 size: 15 residues. Trimming removed 3 bases at V and 2 bases at J, with 11 bases between. Germline values: CDR1 SGHTA, CDR2 FQGNSA. CDR3 residues: CASSFLSGGNQPQHF. DNA of the CDR3: TGTGCCAGCAGCTTTCTCTCGGGGGGCAATCAGCCCCAGCATTTT.